This T cell receptor beta chain is drawn from a study of cytomegalovirus exposure and HLA in healthy donors. Overall study results and limits: Available immune exposure information covered CMV serostatus only. One later analysis reportedly identified an Asian-associated ancestry cluster that showed fewer N-insertions than the approximately 700-donor mean. In a later analysis, at a false discovery rate of 0.05, 15,000 to 20,000 TCR beta sequences were associated with HLA alleles.

Notes on this clone: Its antigen is unknown.

This CDR3 has 19 amino acids. Losses at the gene ends were 5 bases for V and 3 bases for J; bases not matched to a gene: 14. From germline, CDR1 is SGHTA and CDR2 FQGNSA. PCR employed 60 Vbeta and 13 Jbeta primers. Clones were sequenced by immunoSEQ multiplex PCR, and TCRdb holds only the in-frame ones, with some missing. Seen here are 120,000 to 150,000 clones, nearly 90% observed once, and the top ten hold 0.45% to 0.55%. The specimen was PBMCs. The chain is built from TRBV7-2 and TRBJ2-3, with 13 nucleotides matching TRBD2. The receptor was isolated from a woman between 40 and 55 years old in good health and CMV-seronegative. Written as DNA, the CDR3 is TGTGCCAGCAGCGAAGGACTAGCGGGAGCAATGAGGGGGACAGATACGCAGTATTTT. It specifies CASSEGLAGAMRGTDTQYF.